This entry is about one T cell receptor (beta chain). Germline CDR1 MNHEY, CDR2 SVGEGT. The CDR3 loop spans 13 amino acids. The V and J ends lost 0 bases and 4 bases respectively, with 6 bases between them. These data are taken from a study of blood T cell repertoires in COVID-19. On the study more broadly: The samples span acute and convalescent COVID-19 from the United States, Italy and Spain.

Sequencing was performed with immunoSEQ multiplex PCR; in TCRdb, only in-frame clones are kept and a portion is missing. The table lists roughly 250,000 clones, around 93% of them singletons, with approximately 1.3% in the top ten. Sequencing input: PBMCs or T cells enriched from blood (not recorded which). This clonotype was sampled from a human donor in a cohort exposed to, infected with or recovered from COVID-19 (not recorded which). The donor label of this sample is uncertain. This chain uses TRBV6-2 or TRBV6-3 with TRBJ1-1; no firm D call. The CDR3 region is CASSYSSLTEAFF. The CDR3 DNA sequence: TGTGCCAGCAGTTACTCGAGCCTCACTGAAGCTTTCTTT.